This T cell receptor (beta chain) was profiled in a study of blood T cell repertoires in COVID-19. Study context: The origin of the acute and convalescent COVID-19 samples was the United States, Italy and Spain. The cDNA or gDNA used as material had been derived from T cells, B-cell-depleted T cells, or PBMCs.

Looked up from germline, CDR1 is LNHDA and CDR2 is SQIVND (reference sequence). Trimming pared 8 bases from V and 7 bases from J, leaving 15 bases between. The CDR3 runs 13 residues. This table comes from immunoSEQ multiplex PCR, and its TCRdb copy is limited to in-frame clones, with some not included. Here the sample spans about 76,000 clones, around 86% being singletons. Sequenced sample: peripheral blood. The chain recombines TRBV19 with TRBJ1-5, with D possibly TRBD1 on 6 matching bases. This receptor was identified in a woman aged 80 or over with active or convalescent COVID-19. CDR3 nucleotide sequence: TGTGCCAGTGCCGGGACGGGGGGCCAGCCCCAGCATTTT. Translated: CASAGTGGQPQHF.